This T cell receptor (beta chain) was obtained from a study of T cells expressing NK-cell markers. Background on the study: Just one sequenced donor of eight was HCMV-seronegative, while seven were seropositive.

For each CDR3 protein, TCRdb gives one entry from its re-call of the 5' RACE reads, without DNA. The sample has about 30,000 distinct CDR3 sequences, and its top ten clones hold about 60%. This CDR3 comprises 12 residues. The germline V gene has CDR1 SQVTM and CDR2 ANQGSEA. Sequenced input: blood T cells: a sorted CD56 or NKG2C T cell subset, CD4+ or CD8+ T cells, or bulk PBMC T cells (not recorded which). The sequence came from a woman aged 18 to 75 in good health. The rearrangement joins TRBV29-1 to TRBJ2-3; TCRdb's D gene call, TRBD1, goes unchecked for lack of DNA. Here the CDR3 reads CSVDSVYPGPYF.